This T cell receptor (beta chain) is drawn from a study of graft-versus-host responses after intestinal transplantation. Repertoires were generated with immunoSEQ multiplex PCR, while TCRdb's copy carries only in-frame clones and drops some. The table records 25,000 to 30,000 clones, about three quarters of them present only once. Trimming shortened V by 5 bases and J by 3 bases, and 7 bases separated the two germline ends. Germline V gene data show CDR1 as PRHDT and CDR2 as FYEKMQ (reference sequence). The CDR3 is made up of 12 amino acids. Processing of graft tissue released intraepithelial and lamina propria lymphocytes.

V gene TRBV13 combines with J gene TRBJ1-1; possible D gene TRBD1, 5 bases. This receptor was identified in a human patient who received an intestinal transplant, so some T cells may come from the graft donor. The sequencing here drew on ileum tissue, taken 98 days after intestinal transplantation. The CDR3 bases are TGTGCCAGCAGCCTCAGGGACACTGAAGCTTTCTTT. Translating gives CASSLRDTEAFF.